The clone carrying this T cell receptor (beta chain) was observed at least ten times. This specimen comes from a study of beta chain features in type 1 diabetes. The CDR3 has 15 amino acids. Per germline, CDR1 MNHEY and CDR2 SMNVEV (reference sequence). V was clipped by 6 bases and J by 2 bases, with 11 bases between them. Reverse transcription of all isolated RNA meant that expressed TCRB transcripts were sequenced. The assay was immunoSEQ multiplex PCR, and TCRdb's table has in-frame clones only and misses some. This table holds approximately 250,000 clones, over 9.5% found once. V gene TRBV27 combines with J gene TRBJ2-6; tentative D call: TRBD1 (5 bases). This TCR was recovered from a woman aged 18-30 years in good health. Specimen: naive CD4+ T cells from blood. The CDR3 spells CASSPWGPGANVLTF. As DNA, the CDR3 is TGTGCCAGCAGCCCCTGGGGCCCTGGGGCCAACGTCCTGACTTTC.